Given below is one T cell receptor (beta chain) in context. The record originates from a study of T cells in Graves' hyperthyroidism and ophthalmopathy. Study as a whole: The initial diagnosis was the point when peripheral blood was collected, ahead of any treatment.

Amplification of TCR beta CDR3 regions used RNA as the template. The HTBI primer set was used in a first-round RT-PCR of the TCR CDR3. TCRdb independently ran MiXCR on the multiplex PCR reads; one entry per CDR3 protein. The table has approximately 400,000 distinct CDR3 sequences, approximately 13% seen once. The ends lost 8 bases at V and 8 bases at J; junction bases unmatched: 9. CDR3 size: 14 residues. Per the germline V gene, CDR1 is MDHEN and CDR2 is SYDVKM. The sequence was collected from a man younger than 45 with Graves' hyperthyroidism that later progressed to Graves' ophthalmopathy. This chain uses TRBV28 with TRBJ1-6; 7 bases match TRBD1. The sample was blood. The CDR3 here is CASLDRAPYSPLHF. The CDR3 nucleotides read TGTGCCAGCCTCGACAGGGCACCCTATTCACCCCTCCACTTT.